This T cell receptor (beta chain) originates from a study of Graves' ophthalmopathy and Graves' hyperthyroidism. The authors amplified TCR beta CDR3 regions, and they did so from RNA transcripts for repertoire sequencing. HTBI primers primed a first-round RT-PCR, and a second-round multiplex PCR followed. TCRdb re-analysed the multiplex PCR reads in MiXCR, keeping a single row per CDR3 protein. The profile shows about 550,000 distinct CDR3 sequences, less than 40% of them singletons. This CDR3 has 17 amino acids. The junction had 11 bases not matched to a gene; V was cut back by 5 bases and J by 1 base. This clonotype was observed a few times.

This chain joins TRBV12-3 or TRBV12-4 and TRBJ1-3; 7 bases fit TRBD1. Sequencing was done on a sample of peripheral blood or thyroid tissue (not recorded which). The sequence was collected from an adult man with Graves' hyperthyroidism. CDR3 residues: CASSPSPGQPSGNTIYF. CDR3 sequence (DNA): TGTGCCAGCAGTCCATCCCCGGGACAGCCGTCTGGAAACACCATATATTTT.